Listed here are 15 T cell receptor beta chains from one sample, sequenced in a study of T cells in Graves' hyperthyroidism and ophthalmopathy. Amplified TCR beta CDR3 regions derived from RNA transcripts. Primed by the HTBI set, a first-round RT-PCR was run on the TCR CDR3. One entry per CDR3 protein results from TCRdb running MiXCR on the multiplex PCR reads. The sample shows hundreds of thousands of distinct CDR3 sequences, approximately 15% of them seen only once. Source material: blood. The source is a woman aged 18 to 35 with Graves' hyperthyroidism.

This clonotype was picked up a small number of times. The rearrangement joins TRBV2 to TRBJ2-2, with D unclear. CDR3 length: 13 residues. The ends were cut back, 3 bases at V and 7 bases at J, with 9 bases in the middle. The germline V gene has CDR1 SNHLY and CDR2 FYNNEI. As DNA, the CDR3 is TGTGCCAGCAGTGAGAGCCGAGGCGGGGAGCTGTTTTTT. This translates into CASSESRGGELFF.

V gene TRBV4-1 combines with J gene TRBJ1-6, with D possibly being TRBD1 (5 bases). Germline V CDR1 and CDR2: MGHRA, YSYEKL. Trimming took 1 base from V and 7 from J, leaving 11 bases between them. The CDR3 consists of 15 residues. CDR3 region: CASSQVGQGNSPLHF. The CDR3, as DNA: TGCGCCAGCAGCCAAGTGGGGCAGGGAAATTCACCCCTCCACTTT.

The chain joins TRBV2 to TRBJ2-2, with D uncertain. Trimming removed 7 bases from V and 10 bases from J, with 13 bases in between. The CDR3 is made up of 12 amino acids. CDR1 SNHLY and CDR2 FYNNEI come from the germline V gene. The DNA of the CDR3 is TGTGCCAGCATCCTGTCTCCGGCGGAGCTGTTTTTT. Amino acid sequence: CASILSPAELFF.

This clonotype was recorded at least ten times. This sequence joins TRBV2 and TRBJ2-2, with TRBD2 as a possible D gene (6 bases). The CDR3 runs 16 residues. Trimming pared 7 bases from V and 6 bases from J, leaving 21 bases between. Germline V CDR1 and CDR2: SNHLY, FYNNEI. This CDR3 is CASKMGGAIFPGELFF. DNA for the CDR3: TGTGCCAGCAAGATGGGCGGGGCTATTTTCCCCGGGGAGCTGTTTTTT.

This clonotype was seen repeatedly, ten times or more. The chain carries TRBV27 and TRBJ2-7; no reliable D call. Germline V gene sequence: CDR1 MNHEY, CDR2 SMNVEV (reference sequence). The CDR3 consists of 13 residues. V was clipped by 2 bases and J by 3 bases, with 8 bases between them. This chain's CDR3 is CASSLSLRYEQYF. In DNA, the CDR3 is TGTGCCAGCAGTTTAAGTCTTCGCTACGAGCAGTACTTC.

This clonotype came up many times. The V gene is TRBV11-1, the J gene TRBJ2-7; no reliable D call. The CDR3 is made up of 13 amino acids. Germline CDR1 and CDR2: SGHAT and FQDESV (reference sequence). Between the trimmed V and J ends, which lost 1 base and 3 bases, there was a span of 7 bases. The CDR3 region has the DNA TGTGCCAGCAGCTTAGACAGAGTCTACGAGCAGTACTTC. Translation: CASSLDRVYEQYF. Complete variable domain (other parts from reference TRBV11-1 and TRBJ2-7): EAEVAQSPRYKITEKSQAVAFWCDPISGHATLYWYRQILGQGPELLVQFQDESVVDDSQLPKDRFSAERLKGVDSTLKIQPAELGDSAMYLCASSLDRVYEQYFGPGTRLTVT.

This clonotype was recorded at least ten times. V and J are TRBV11-1 and TRBJ1-5, with a weak D call TRBD1 (5 bases). The CDR3 consists of 16 residues. V dropped 1 base and J dropped 7 bases, with 17 bases sitting between them. Germline V gene data show CDR1 as SGHAT and CDR2 as FQDESV (reference sequence). CDR3 residues: CASSLEPFRVGQPQHF. CDR3 DNA: TGTGCCAGCAGCTTAGAGCCCTTCAGGGTTGGGCAGCCCCAGCATTTT.

This clonotype has at least ten counts. V usage is TRBV4-1 and J usage is TRBJ2-3; 8 nucleotides agree with TRBD2. The CDR3 runs to 16 residues. Trimming removed 4 bases from V and 2 bases from J; junction bases left unmatched: 8. Germline CDR1 is MGHRA and CDR2 is YSYEKL. CDR3 nucleotides: TGCGCCAGCAGCCCCATAGCGGGAAGGGCCACAGATACGCAGTATTTT. Protein product: CASSPIAGRATDTQYF.

As to this clonotype: The junction and the germline gene differ at one end; a read error may be behind it. The genes are TRBV28 and TRBJ2-1; 10 bases fit TRBD2. The CDR3 is 16 amino acids. The germline gives CDR1 MDHEN, CDR2 SYDVKM. DNA for the CDR3: TGTGCCGGCAGAGGACTAGCGGTCTTCTCCTACAATGAGCAGTTCTTC. This translates into CAGRGLAVFSYNEQFF.

There are a few counts of this clonotype. The rearrangement links TRBV19 to TRBJ2-1, with TRBD2 matching 12 bases. V gave up 3 bases and J gave up 9 bases; unmatched junction bases: 6. Germline V CDR1 and CDR2: LNHDA, SQIVND (reference sequence). The CDR3 runs to 15 residues. CDR3 in amino acids: CASSIPSGRGLEQFF. CDR3 coding DNA: TGTGCCAGTAGTATCCCTAGCGGGAGGGGTCTTGAGCAGTTCTTC.

The gene calls are TRBV12-3 or TRBV12-4 and TRBJ2-1, with 8 positions matching TRBD2. With 5 bases clipped from V and 7 bases from J, the junction kept 13 bases outside the gene matches. This CDR3 comprises 16 residues. Here the CDR3 DNA reads TGTGCCAGCAGTGAAGCGCCTGGACTAGCCTGGAATGAGCAGTTCTTC. Translation: CASSEAPGLAWNEQFF.

This chain joins TRBV18 and TRBJ2-1; 8 bases align to TRBD2. From germline, CDR1 is KGHSH and CDR2 LQKENI. The CDR3 runs 17 residues. V lost 3 bases to trimming and J lost 5 bases; unmatched junction nucleotides: 12. This chain's CDR3 is CASSPLPGTRPDNEQFF. The CDR3 DNA reads TGTGCCAGCTCACCTCTTCCCGGGACTAGGCCGGACAATGAGCAGTTCTTC.

This clonotype has a count of ten or more. The CDR3 reads CASRVNPSYNEQFF. The CDR3, as DNA: TGTGCCAGCAGGGTAAACCCCTCCTACAATGAGCAGTTCTTC. This sequence joins TRBV2 and TRBJ2-1; D call uncertain. V was cut by 6 bases and J by 0 bases, with 9 bases left in between. This CDR3 is built from 14 residues. Germline V lookup: CDR1 SNHLY, CDR2 FYNNEI.

In this sample, this clonotype turned up a few times. The J gene is TRBJ2-2, the V gene TRBV18; D ambiguous. This CDR3 region has 14 residues. V gave up 1 base and J gave up 1 base, with 4 bases separating them. Germline CDR1 and CDR2: KGHSH and LQKENI. The CDR3 DNA is TGTGCCAGCTCACCACAATGGAACACCGGGGAGCTGTTTTTT. Translating it yields CASSPQWNTGELFF.

Ten or more counts support this clonotype. The chain combines TRBV20-1 with TRBJ2-1, with 8 positions matching TRBD1. CDR1 DFQATT and CDR2 SNEGSKA come from the germline V gene (reference sequence). The CDR3 spans 16 residues. V shed 1 base and J 7 bases; nucleotides not matched to a gene: 12. The CDR3 coding sequence is TGCAGTGCTAGAGGGTCGAGGCAGGGGGCGCCAAATGAGCAGTTCTTC. Translation: CSARGSRQGAPNEQFF.